These T cell receptor beta chains were read from a single sample in a study of cytomegalovirus exposure and HLA in healthy donors. Here immunoSEQ multiplex PCR was the method, and the copy in TCRdb shows in-frame clones only, minus some. The sample includes more than 150,000 clones, 76% of them seen just once. The sequenced material came from PBMCs. These TCRs come from a woman in her twenties or thirties in good health and CMV-seropositive. Each CDR3 is given without its conserved first and last residue. Each record gives: J gene, V gene, CDR3 protein.

J gene: TRBJ2-7
V gene: TRBV9
CDR3 protein: ASSVGTNPYEQY

J gene: TRBJ2-7
V gene: TRBV25-1
CDR3 protein: ASSGGTTEQY

J gene: TRBJ1-2
V gene: TRBV7-9
CDR3 protein: SSSLIQTLDYGYT

J gene: TRBJ2-1
V gene: TRBV14
CDR3 protein: ASSERTSGGFNEQF

J gene: TRBJ1-2
V gene: TRBV5-6
CDR3 protein: ASSLVPGERYGYT

J gene: TRBJ2-1
V gene: TRBV4-2
CDR3 protein: ASSQTSGGLGNEQF

J gene: TRBJ1-1
V gene: TRBV27
CDR3 protein: ASSSLGQGGKNTEAF

J gene: TRBJ2-7
V gene: TRBV9
CDR3 protein: ASSVGEGAGEQY

J gene: TRBJ1-5
V gene: TRBV6-5
CDR3 protein: ASSLGGSQPQH

J gene: TRBJ1-3
V gene: TRBV11-3
CDR3 protein: ASSPGGGHSGNTIY

J gene: TRBJ2-3
V gene: TRBV2
CDR3 protein: ASRPVALGGTQY

J gene: TRBJ2-3
V gene: TRBV5-1
CDR3 protein: ASSLAIADTQY

J gene: TRBJ2-5
V gene: TRBV27
CDR3 protein: ASSSWAGTPRETQY

J gene: TRBJ2-5
V gene: TRBV5-1
CDR3 protein: ASSLQETQY

J gene: TRBJ1-6
V gene: TRBV6-6
CDR3 protein: ASRLLSSYNSPLH

J gene: TRBJ1-6
V gene: TRBV4-3
CDR3 protein: ASSRNRDRDSPLH

J gene: TRBJ1-2
V gene: TRBV6-5
CDR3 protein: ASSYSTDKGDYGYT

J gene: TRBJ1-2
V gene: TRBV5-1
CDR3 protein: ASTLYQGAHGYT

J gene: TRBJ1-1
V gene: TRBV7-2
CDR3 protein: ASSFQLNTEAF

J gene: TRBJ1-5
V gene: TRBV6-6
CDR3 protein: ASSRTEYSNQPQH

J gene: TRBJ2-2
V gene: TRBV9
CDR3 protein: ASSPQNTGELF

J gene: TRBJ2-1
V gene: TRBV7-9
CDR3 protein: ASINRPGGEDEQF

J gene: TRBJ2-7
V gene: TRBV7-2
CDR3 protein: ASSPRGDYEQY

J gene: TRBJ2-3
V gene: TRBV5-8
CDR3 protein: ASSGLAGAEDTQY

J gene: TRBJ1-2
V gene: TRBV4-2
CDR3 protein: ASSQEELRYT

J gene: TRBJ2-7
V gene: TRBV11-3
CDR3 protein: ASSLAPLGRGIFTYEQY

J gene: TRBJ2-7
V gene: TRBV5-6
CDR3 protein: ASSSVLGFRGGGYEQY

J gene: TRBJ1-2
V gene: TRBV4-2
CDR3 protein: ASSPDPGFNYGYT

J gene: TRBJ1-2
V gene: TRBV28
CDR3 protein: ASSSGQGVSGYT

J gene: TRBJ1-6
V gene: TRBV28
CDR3 protein: ASGPSWGEGRSPLH

J gene: TRBJ2-7
V gene: TRBV11-2
CDR3 protein: ASSPRQGGIEQY

J gene: TRBJ2-2
V gene: TRBV30
CDR3 protein: ACPRGGTNTGELF

J gene: TRBJ2-2
V gene: TRBV5-4
CDR3 protein: ASSSGYGRGWSAGELF

J gene: TRBJ1-1
V gene: TRBV7-8
CDR3 protein: ASTRTGDTEAF

J gene: TRBJ1-1
V gene: TRBV11-1
CDR3 protein: ASSLQDRAF

J gene: TRBJ2-7
V gene: TRBV6-6
CDR3 protein: ASSSSGTTPWEQY

J gene: TRBJ2-1
V gene: TRBV6-4
CDR3 protein: ASRFTGSSYNEQF

J gene: TRBJ2-1
V gene: TRBV10-3
CDR3 protein: AIRGLAGDEQF

J gene: TRBJ2-7
V gene: TRBV7-9
CDR3 protein: ASSKQGASSYEQY

J gene: TRBJ1-4
V gene: TRBV28
CDR3 protein: VSSRVNEKLF

J gene: TRBJ2-1
V gene: TRBV5-6
CDR3 protein: ASELAGGLFHEQF

J gene: TRBJ1-5
V gene: TRBV5-1
CDR3 protein: ASSFAGADNQPQH

J gene: TRBJ1-6
V gene: TRBV19
CDR3 protein: ASNTQDSPLH

J gene: TRBJ1-2
V gene: TRBV6-1
CDR3 protein: ASSPEEGRGYT

J gene: TRBJ1-5
V gene: TRBV6-6
CDR3 protein: ASNDRVSNQPQH

J gene: TRBJ1-5
V gene: TRBV28
CDR3 protein: ASSLEGARLDQPQH

J gene: TRBJ1-6
V gene: TRBV19
CDR3 protein: ASSISAGRNSPLH

J gene: TRBJ1-4
V gene: TRBV18
CDR3 protein: ASSPEWPGDEKLF

J gene: TRBJ2-1
V gene: TRBV30
CDR3 protein: AWSASSGVPSYNEQF

J gene: TRBJ2-7
V gene: TRBV11-2
CDR3 protein: ASSNGRVYEQY